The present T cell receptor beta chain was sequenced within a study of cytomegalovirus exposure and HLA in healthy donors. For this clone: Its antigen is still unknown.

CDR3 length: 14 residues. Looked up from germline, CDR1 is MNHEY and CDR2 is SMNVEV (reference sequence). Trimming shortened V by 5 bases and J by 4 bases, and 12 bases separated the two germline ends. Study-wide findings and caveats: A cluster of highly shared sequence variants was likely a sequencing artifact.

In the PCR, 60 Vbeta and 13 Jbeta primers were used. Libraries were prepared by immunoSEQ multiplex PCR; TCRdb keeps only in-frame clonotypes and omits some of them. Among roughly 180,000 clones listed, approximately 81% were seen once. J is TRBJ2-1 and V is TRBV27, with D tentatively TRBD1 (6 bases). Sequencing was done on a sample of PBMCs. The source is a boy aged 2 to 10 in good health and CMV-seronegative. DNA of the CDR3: TGTGCCAGCAGTGCCCAGACAGGATACAATGAGCAGTTCTTC. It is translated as CASSAQTGYNEQFF.